A single sample is the source of the 25 T cell receptor beta chains below, sequenced in a study of T cell changes during pregnancy in multiple sclerosis. Assay used: immunoSEQ multiplex PCR; TCRdb lists only in-frame clones, some missing. The profile shows 40,000 to 45,000 clones, just under 95% of them singletons. This material consisted of CD4+ T cells from peripheral blood mononuclear cells, taken in the third trimester of pregnancy. The receptors were gathered from a female donor with multiple sclerosis, enrolled in a pregnancy study.

The chain has TRBV11-3 and TRBJ2-5; 10 bases are a match to TRBD1. J was trimmed by 2 bases and V by 2 bases; bases with no gene match: 2. Germline CDR1 reads SGHNT; CDR2 reads YENEEA. The CDR3 is made up of 15 amino acids. The CDR3 nucleotides read TGTGCCAGCAGCTTATGGGGACAGGGGCAAGAGACCCAGTACTTC. Protein product: CASSLWGQGQETQYF. The full variable domain, its missing parts supplied by reference TRBV11-3 and TRBJ2-5, is EAGVVQSPRYKIIEKKQPVAFWCNPISGHNTLYWYLQNLGQGPELLIRYENEEAVDDSQLPKDRFSAERLKGVDSTLKIQPAELGDSAVYLCASSLWGQGQETQYFGPGTRLLVL.

This clone was recorded once. The V gene is TRBV20-1, the J gene TRBJ2-1; 7 bases fit TRBD1. This CDR3 spans 11 amino acids. The V gene end was trimmed by 3 bases and the J gene end by 11 bases; junction bases not matched to a gene: 4. CDR1 and CDR2 from the germline V gene are DFQATT and SNEGSKA (reference sequence). The CDR3 DNA is TGCAGTGCTAGGGGGGACAGCCAGCAGTTCTTC. Residues: CSARGDSQQFF.

This sequence joins TRBV6-1 and TRBJ1-3, with TRBD1 as a possible D gene (5 bases). Trimming cost V 5 bases and J 4 bases, with 9 bases left between them. CDR3 size: 13 residues. Germline-derived CDR1 and CDR2 are MNHNS and SASEGT. The chain's CDR3 is CASSQGKGNTIYF. The CDR3 region has the DNA TGTGCCAGCAGTCAGGGAAAGGGAAACACCATATATTTT.

V is TRBV7-2 and J is TRBJ2-7; 8 bases agree with TRBD1. Germline trimming cut 5 bases from V and 2 bases from J; bases unmatched to any gene: 5. The germline gives CDR1 SGHTA, CDR2 FQGNSA. The CDR3 runs 14 residues. The CDR3 DNA is TGTGCCAGCAGCGGACAGGGCTGGGCCTACGAGCAGTACTTC. Translated: CASSGQGWAYEQYF.

The rearrangement links TRBV15 to TRBJ2-6, with TRBD2 as a possible D gene (5 bases). Germline V gene lookup returns CDR1 LNHNV and CDR2 YYDKDF (reference sequence). Trimming left V 4 bases short and J 2 bases short, with 9 bases between. The CDR3 is 15 residues long. In nucleotides, the CDR3 is TGTGCCACCAGCAAAGCCGGGGCTGGGGCCAACGTCCTGACTTTC. Amino acids: CATSKAGAGANVLTF.

The chain links TRBV16 to TRBJ2-1, with TRBD1 matching 9 bases. Germline CDR1 reads KGHSY; CDR2 reads FQNENV. V lost 1 base, J lost 6 bases, and 10 bases stayed unmatched. The CDR3 covers 17 residues. The CDR3, as DNA: TGTGCCAGCAGCCAATATGGGACAGGGAGACCGTCCAATGAGCAGTTCTTC. Translated: CASSQYGTGRPSNEQFF. Together with reference TRBV16 and TRBJ2-1, the CDR3 gives the full variable domain: GEEVAQTPKHLVRGEGQKAKLYCAPIKGHSYVFWYQQVLKNEFKFLISFQNENVFDETGMPKERFSAKCLPNSPCSLEIQATKLEDSAVYFCASSQYGTGRPSNEQFFGPGTRLTVL.

V and J are TRBV19 and TRBJ2-5; 12 nucleotides match TRBD2. Trimming at V came to 6 bases and at J to 4 bases, leaving 0 bases not matched to a gene. The CDR3 sequence is 13 residues long. The germline V gene has CDR1 LNHDA and CDR2 SQIVND (reference sequence). CDR3 bases: TGTGCCAGTAGGGGACTAGCGGGAGAGACCCAGTACTTC. This codes for CASRGLAGETQYF.

The chain couples TRBV5-4 to TRBJ2-7, with TRBD2 matching 12 bases. Germline CDR1 SGHNT, CDR2 YYREEE (reference sequence). The length of the CDR3 is 16 residues. The J segment lost 5 bases and the V segment lost 3 bases, leaving 9 bases of the junction unmatched. The CDR3 region has the DNA TGTGCCAGCAGCTCCTTAGGACTAGCGGGAAGGGACGAGCAGTACTTC. This sequence encodes CASSSLGLAGRDEQYF.

The V call is TRBV19, the J call TRBJ2-5; 15 bases fit TRBD2. This CDR3 has 19 residues. Trimming took 1 base from V and 0 from J; bases not matched to a gene: 6. Per the germline V gene, CDR1 is LNHDA and CDR2 is SQIVND (reference sequence). CDR3 DNA sequence: TGTGCCAGTAGTATAGGCGGGACTAGCGGGAGGACGTACCAAGAGACCCAGTACTTC. Its protein product is CASSIGGTSGRTYQETQYF.

V gene TRBV6-1 combines with J gene TRBJ2-5, with 9 nucleotides matching TRBD1. V shed 6 bases and J 5 bases; nucleotides not matched to a gene: 7. Per the germline V gene, CDR1 is MNHNS and CDR2 is SASEGT. The CDR3 consists of 14 residues. This chain's CDR3 is CASRENRGRETQYF. CDR3 nucleotide sequence: TGTGCCAGCAGGGAGAACAGGGGGCGGGAGACCCAGTACTTC.

The V call is TRBV27, the J call TRBJ2-5; TRBD2 is a possible D gene (6 bases). Germline-derived CDR1 and CDR2 are MNHEY and SMNVEV (reference sequence). Trimming stripped 6 bases from V and 6 bases from J, with 20 bases between. This CDR3 comprises 15 residues. Here the CDR3 reads CASRDLGLQTKTQYF. The CDR3, as DNA: TGTGCCAGCAGGGACTTGGGACTCCAAACCAAGACCCAGTACTTC.

This chain connects TRBV5-1 to TRBJ1-1; tentative D call: TRBD1 (5 bases). Trimming removed 0 bases at V and 1 base at J, with 25 bases between. The CDR3 runs 20 residues. CDR1 SGHRS and CDR2 YFSETQ come from the germline V gene. CDR3 coding DNA: TGCGCCAGCAGCTTGGGAAACTCGCAACTCATAAGGACACAGAACACTGAAGCTTTCTTT. Residues: CASSLGNSQLIRTQNTEAFF.

This clone was seen a single time. DNA of the CDR3: TGTGCCAGCAGCTTAGGGACAGCGAACACTGAAGCTTTCTTT. The encoded protein is CASSLGTANTEAFF. The genes are TRBV7-3 and TRBJ1-1, with 7 bases identical to TRBD1. V lost 2 bases and J lost 1; bases outside the gene matches: 1. There are 14 residues in the CDR3. Germline V gives CDR1 SGHTA, CDR2 FQGTGA.

The CDR3 loop reads CASSQGWGLAVYNEQFF. The CDR3 nucleotides read TGCGCCAGCAGCCAAGGGTGGGGACTAGCGGTTTACAATGAGCAGTTCTTC. This chain connects TRBV4-3 to TRBJ2-1; the match to TRBD2 covers 11 bases. The CDR3 has 17 residues. Germline loops: CDR1 LGHNA, CDR2 YSLEER. V dropped 1 base and J dropped 4; count of bases not matched to a gene: 6.

This clone was seen a single time. This chain connects TRBV2 to TRBJ1-2; 8 positions agree with TRBD1. V lost 8 bases, J lost 6 bases, and 5 bases stayed unmatched. Germline V gene sequence: CDR1 SNHLY, CDR2 FYNNEI. CDR3 length equals 12 residues. The CDR3 protein is CASLGQGHGYTF. The DNA for the CDR3 is TGTGCCAGCCTTGGACAGGGCCATGGCTACACCTTC.

The chain carries TRBV4-3 and TRBJ2-4; 9 bases agree with TRBD1. The CDR3 loop spans 18 amino acids. The junction had 8 bases not matched to a gene; V was cut back by 0 bases and J by 2 bases. The germline V gene encodes CDR1 LGHNA and CDR2 YSLEER. The CDR3 DNA reads as TGCGCCAGCAGCCAAGATTGGGGGACAGGGCAGTCCAAAAACATTCAGTACTTC. Its protein product is CASSQDWGTGQSKNIQYF.

V and J are TRBV7-9 and TRBJ1-4, with D unclear. V lost 7 bases to trimming and J lost 1 base, with 16 bases between them. The CDR3 has 16 amino acids. CDR1 is SEHNR and CDR2 is FQNEAQ in the germline V gene (reference sequence). The CDR3 reads CASTTGFRGTNEKLFF. The CDR3 bases are TGTGCCAGCACCACGGGGTTCCGGGGAACTAATGAAAAACTGTTTTTT.

The J gene is TRBJ2-7, the V gene TRBV6-1; D is perhaps TRBD2 (5 bases). This CDR3 is 15 amino acids long. V dropped 6 bases and J dropped 3 bases, with 18 bases sitting between them. CDR1 is MNHNS, CDR2 SASEGT, per germline. CDR3 sequence (DNA): TGTGCCAGCAGATCAAGGGTTTCGGGATACTACGAGCAGTACTTC. This encodes CASRSRVSGYYEQYF.

This chain's CDR3 is CASRVGVWGDTGELFF. CDR3 DNA sequence: TGTGCCAGCAGGGTTGGGGTCTGGGGGGACACCGGGGAGCTGTTTTTT. The chain combines TRBV11-3 with TRBJ2-2; the D gene is possibly TRBD2 (6 bases). V was shortened by 6 bases and J by 3 bases, with 17 bases between the two germline ends. Germline lookup yields CDR1 SGHNT and CDR2 YENEEA. This CDR3 contains 16 residues.

The J gene is TRBJ2-5, the V gene TRBV7-2; a weak D match, TRBD2 (6 bases). The CDR3 covers 15 residues. CDR1 is SGHTA and CDR2 is FQGNSA in the germline V gene. The V gene lost 2 bases and the J gene lost 1 base, with 11 bases spanning the gap. Written as DNA, the CDR3 is TGTGCCAGCAGCTTATTGGCTAGCGCCCAAGAGACCCAGTACTTC. Its protein is CASSLLASAQETQYF.

The V call is TRBV2, the J call TRBJ2-1; TRBD2 aligns across 7 bases. The V segment lost 6 bases and the J segment 6 bases; nucleotides outside the gene matches: 11. The CDR3 extends over 15 amino acids. Per the germline V gene, CDR1 is SNHLY and CDR2 is FYNNEI. CDR3 sequence (DNA): TGTGCCAGCAGAGCCGGGACTACGGCACCCAATGAGCAGTTCTTC. It yields the protein CASRAGTTAPNEQFF.

The rearrangement uses TRBV7-2 and TRBJ2-4; tentatively, D is TRBD2 (6 bases). The germline V and J ends were trimmed by 5 bases and 5 bases, with 22 bases remaining between them. The CDR3 is made up of 17 amino acids. In germline, CDR1 is SGHTA, CDR2 FQGNSA. CDR3 residues: CASSPGFSGRPENIQYF. In nucleotides, the CDR3 is TGTGCCAGCAGCCCGGGATTTTCGGGGAGGCCAGAAAACATTCAGTACTTC.

The rearrangement links TRBV25-1 to TRBJ1-4; TRBD1 agrees at 11 bases. Germline V gene lookup returns CDR1 MGHDK and CDR2 SYGVNS. The CDR3 runs 15 residues. Unmatched junction bases numbered 6, after V lost 4 bases and J lost 8 bases. This CDR3 reads CASSVAGTGGEKLFF. The DNA for the CDR3 is TGTGCCAGCAGTGTAGCCGGGACAGGGGGAGAAAAACTGTTTTTT.

The chain recombines TRBV19 with TRBJ2-3; 8 positions agree with TRBD2. After removal of 5 bases from V and 2 bases from J, the junction contained 12 bases not matched to a gene. The CDR3 is 17 residues long. Per the germline V gene, CDR1 is LNHDA and CDR2 is SQIVND (reference sequence). CDR3 DNA: TGTGCCAGTAGTTCAGGACTAGCCGGGACCTCCACAGATACGCAGTATTTT. Translation: CASSSGLAGTSTDTQYF. The variable domain in full, completed from reference TRBV19 and TRBJ2-3, reads DGGITQSPKYLFRKEGQNVTLSCEQNLNHDAMYWYRQDPGQGLRLIYYSQIVNDFQKGDIAEGYSVSREKKESFPLTVTSAQKNPTAFYLCASSSGLAGTSTDTQYFGPGTRLTVL.

This sequence joins TRBV14 and TRBJ1-3; D ambiguous. The germline V and J ends were trimmed by 3 bases and 0 bases, with 9 bases remaining between them. Germline CDR1 and CDR2: SGHDN and FVKESK. The CDR3 sequence is 15 residues long. This chain's CDR3 is CASSHRVASGNTIYF. In DNA, the CDR3 is TGTGCCAGCAGCCACCGGGTGGCCTCTGGAAACACCATATATTTT.